This TCR beta chain appears in the sequencing data of a study of Ad26.COV2.S vaccination and SARS-CoV-2 variants. Points from the study as a whole: Comparability of non-spike TCR breadth was observed across vaccine and placebo recipients.

This clone was recorded once. Its antigen is unidentified. Libraries were prepared by immunoSEQ multiplex PCR; TCRdb keeps only in-frame clonotypes and omits some of them. The table records around 300,000 clones, around 89% of them present only once. As to treatment: 15 to 20 received Ad26.COV2.S at low or high dose, single or two shots; roughly five received placebo; per-sample allocation not given. Following the first vaccine or placebo injection, samples were taken on day 63. The CDR3 extends over 16 amino acids. V shed 6 bases and J shed 5 bases, with 19 bases lying between them. CDR1 and CDR2 (germline): MDHEN, SYDVKM.

The chain is built from TRBV28 and TRBJ2-2, with D perhaps matching TRBD1 (6 bases). The source material was peripheral blood, sampled in a trial of Ad26.COV2.S vaccine versus placebo. The receptor's source is a person between 18 and 60 years old who received the Ad26.COV2.S COVID-19 vaccine or a placebo. CDR3 protein: CASRAARGDGTGELFF. Written as DNA, the CDR3 is TGTGCCAGCAGAGCAGCCAGGGGAGACGGAACCGGGGAGCTGTTTTTT.